This is a list of T cell receptor beta chains from one sample in a study of blood T cell repertoires in COVID-19. Some clones are missing from TCRdb's copy, which holds only in-frame ones; the method was immunoSEQ multiplex PCR. The sample lists 200,000 to 300,000 clones; 65% to 90% were seen once. Source material: PBMCs or T cells enriched from blood (not recorded which). These TCRs come from a man between 35 and 55 years old who had recovered from COVID-19. CDR3s include the opening cysteine and the closing phenylalanine or tryptophan. Each record gives: D gene, V gene, clone size, J gene, CDR3 DNA, CDR3 protein. D genes are given only for firm matches. The size of a clone is reported for some rows only, either as once, few or many, or as a class for expanded clones.

d_gene: NA; v_gene: TRBV11-2; abundance: NA; j_gene: TRBJ1-2; CDR3nt: TGTGCCAGCAGCTCGGCTCAGGGGCGCTATGGCTACACCTTC; CDR3aa: CASSSAQGRYGYTF
d_gene: TRBD1; v_gene: TRBV27; abundance: NA; j_gene: TRBJ2-1; CDR3nt: TGTGCCAGCAGTGTAGGACAGGGTAGGAGGCAGTTCTTC; CDR3aa: CASSVGQGRRQFF
d_gene: TRBD2; v_gene: TRBV18; abundance: NA; j_gene: TRBJ2-1; CDR3nt: TGTGCCAGCTCGCAGACTAGCGGGGGGTCCAATGAGCAGTTCTTC; CDR3aa: CASSQTSGGSNEQFF
d_gene: NA; v_gene: TRBV5-4; abundance: NA; j_gene: TRBJ1-6; CDR3nt: TGTGCCAGCAGCTTGCCCAGGGGAAATTCACCCCTCCACTTT; CDR3aa: CASSLPRGNSPLHF
d_gene: TRBD1; v_gene: TRBV2; abundance: NA; j_gene: TRBJ1-2; CDR3nt: TGTGCCAGCAGTTTTGGGGGGACAGGGGCCTATGGCTACACCTTC; CDR3aa: CASSFGGTGAYGYTF
d_gene: NA; v_gene: TRBV19; abundance: NA; j_gene: TRBJ2-3; CDR3nt: TGTGCCAGTAGTATGGCTCTGGGAGCGGATAGCACAGATACGCAGTATTTT; CDR3aa: CASSMALGADSTDTQYF
d_gene: TRBD1; v_gene: TRBV5-4; abundance: NA; j_gene: TRBJ2-1; CDR3nt: TGTGCCAGCTCCCGACAGGGGGGCAATGAGCAGTTCTTC; CDR3aa: CASSRQGGNEQFF
d_gene: TRBD2; v_gene: TRBV6-6; abundance: NA; j_gene: TRBJ2-7; CDR3nt: TGTGCCAGCAGCGGGGGGGGTAACGAGCAGTACTTC; CDR3aa: CASSGGGNEQYF
d_gene: NA; v_gene: TRBV11-2; abundance: NA; j_gene: TRBJ2-1; CDR3nt: TGTGCCAGCAGCCACGAGGAGGGGTGGTACAATGAGCAGTTCTTC; CDR3aa: CASSHEEGWYNEQFF
d_gene: NA; v_gene: TRBV29-1; abundance: NA; j_gene: TRBJ1-1; CDR3nt: TGCAGCGTTGAAGCAACCGGGGTAGCTTTCTTT; CDR3aa: CSVEATGVAFF
d_gene: TRBD1; v_gene: TRBV19; abundance: few; j_gene: TRBJ1-4; CDR3nt: TGTGCCAGCTCGACAGGGGAACGTGAAAAACTGTTTTTT; CDR3aa: CASSTGEREKLFF
d_gene: TRBD1; v_gene: TRBV16; abundance: NA; j_gene: TRBJ1-4; CDR3nt: TGTGCCAGCAGCCAACCGGGGACAGGGAACGAAAAACTGTTTTTT; CDR3aa: CASSQPGTGNEKLFF
d_gene: NA; v_gene: TRBV4-2; abundance: NA; j_gene: TRBJ1-2; CDR3nt: TGTGCCAGCAGCCAAGGACCCCAGGGTTCGGGTGGCTACACCTTC; CDR3aa: CASSQGPQGSGGYTF
d_gene: TRBD1; v_gene: TRBV6-4; abundance: NA; j_gene: TRBJ1-4; CDR3nt: TGTGCCAGCAGTGACTCCGGGACAGGGAATGAAAAACTGTTTTTT; CDR3aa: CASSDSGTGNEKLFF
d_gene: NA; v_gene: TRBV5-6; abundance: once; j_gene: TRBJ2-3; CDR3nt: TGTGCCAGCAGCTTGGTTATTGGGAGAGGGCGGAGACACACAGATACGCAGTATTTT; CDR3aa: CASSLVIGRGRRHTDTQYF
d_gene: TRBD1; v_gene: TRBV28; abundance: NA; j_gene: TRBJ2-7; CDR3nt: TGTGCCAGCAGTCCGACAGGGATTGCCTACGAGCAGTACTTC; CDR3aa: CASSPTGIAYEQYF
d_gene: NA; v_gene: TRBV4-3; abundance: few; j_gene: TRBJ1-1; CDR3nt: TGCGCCAGCAGCCAAGGACTCCAAGCTGAAGCTTTCTTT; CDR3aa: CASSQGLQAEAFF
d_gene: TRBD1; v_gene: TRBV18; abundance: NA; j_gene: TRBJ1-1; CDR3nt: TGTGCCAGCTCACCGGGACAGGGGCCCATGAACACTGAAGCTTTCTTT; CDR3aa: CASSPGQGPMNTEAFF
d_gene: NA; v_gene: TRBV27; abundance: NA; j_gene: TRBJ1-4; CDR3nt: TGTGCCAGCAGGGTCGGAACTAATGAAAAACTGTTTTTT; CDR3aa: CASRVGTNEKLFF
d_gene: NA; v_gene: TRBV12-3/TRBV12-4; abundance: NA; j_gene: TRBJ1-1; CDR3nt: TGTGCCAGCAGTTTTCGTCGGGACACTGAAGCTTTCTTT; CDR3aa: CASSFRRDTEAFF
d_gene: NA; v_gene: TRBV5-4; abundance: NA; j_gene: TRBJ1-1; CDR3nt: TGTGCCAGCAGCTTGGTGGGGCTGAAGAACACTGAAGCTTTCTTT; CDR3aa: CASSLVGLKNTEAFF
d_gene: NA; v_gene: TRBV3-1/TRBV3-2; abundance: NA; j_gene: TRBJ1-5; CDR3nt: TGTGCCAGCAGCCAAAACTCCCACTATAGCAATCAGCCCCAGCATTTT; CDR3aa: CASSQNSHYSNQPQHF